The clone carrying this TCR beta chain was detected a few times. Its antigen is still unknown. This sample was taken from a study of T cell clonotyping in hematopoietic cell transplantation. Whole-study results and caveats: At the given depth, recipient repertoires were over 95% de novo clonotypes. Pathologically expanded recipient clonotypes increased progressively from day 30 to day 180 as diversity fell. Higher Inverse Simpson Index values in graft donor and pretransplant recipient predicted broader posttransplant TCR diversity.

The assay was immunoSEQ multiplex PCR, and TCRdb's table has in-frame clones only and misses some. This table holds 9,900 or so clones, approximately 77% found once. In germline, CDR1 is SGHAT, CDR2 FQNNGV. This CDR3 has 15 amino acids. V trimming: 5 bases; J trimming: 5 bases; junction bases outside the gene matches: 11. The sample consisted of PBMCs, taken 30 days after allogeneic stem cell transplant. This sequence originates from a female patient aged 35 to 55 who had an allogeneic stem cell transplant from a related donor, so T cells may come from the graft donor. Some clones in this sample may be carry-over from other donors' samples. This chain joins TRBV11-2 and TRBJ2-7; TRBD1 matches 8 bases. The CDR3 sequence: CASSPIRDRSNEQYF. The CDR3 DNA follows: TGTGCCAGCAGCCCGATCCGGGACAGGTCTAACGAGCAGTACTTC.